This T cell receptor beta chain originates from a study of OX40 agonist ivuxolimab in advanced cancers. At the level of the study: Patients in dose escalation had liver, melanoma, kidney or head and neck cancers.

Comment on this clone: What it binds is unknown.

TCRdb's table, derived via immunoSEQ multiplex PCR, lists solely in-frame clones and lacks some. Of some 59,000 clones listed, about 90% are singletons. The germline V gene encodes CDR1 KGHSH and CDR2 LQKENI. The CDR3 consists of 15 residues. The trim removed 2 bases at V and 2 bases at J, leaving 2 bases unmatched. Exclusion of a patient followed from autoimmune disease history or systemic immunosuppression. The study sampled blood at baseline, cycle 4 day 1, and cycle 7 day 1. Findings and limits, study-wide: Part of the nonresponder group also had normalized T-cell clonal expansion that was low.

This TCR was recovered from an adult with an advanced solid tumor such as melanoma, head and neck, liver or kidney cancer. J is TRBJ2-1 and V is TRBV18, with 8 positions matching TRBD2. Specimen: CD4+ or CD8+ T cells sorted from blood, collected in a trial of the OX40 agonist ivuxolimab. As DNA, the CDR3 is TGTGCCAGCTCACCAGCGACTAGCGCCTACAATGAGCAGTTCTTC. This encodes CASSPATSAYNEQFF.